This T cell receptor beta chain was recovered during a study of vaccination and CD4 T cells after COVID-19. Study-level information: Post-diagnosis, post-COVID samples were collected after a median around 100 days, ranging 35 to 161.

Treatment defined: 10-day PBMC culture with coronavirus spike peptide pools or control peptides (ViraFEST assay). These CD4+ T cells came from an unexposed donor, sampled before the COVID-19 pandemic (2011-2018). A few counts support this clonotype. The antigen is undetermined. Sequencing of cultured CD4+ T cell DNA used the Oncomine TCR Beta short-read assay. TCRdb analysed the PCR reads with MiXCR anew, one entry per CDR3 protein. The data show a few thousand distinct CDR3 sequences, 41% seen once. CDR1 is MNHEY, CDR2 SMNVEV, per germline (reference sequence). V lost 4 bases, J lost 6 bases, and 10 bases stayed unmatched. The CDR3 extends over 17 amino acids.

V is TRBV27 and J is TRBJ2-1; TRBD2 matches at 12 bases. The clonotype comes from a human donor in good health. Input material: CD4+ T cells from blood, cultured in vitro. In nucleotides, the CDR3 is TGTGCCAGCAGTTCCACTAGACTAGCGGGAGTTGGCAATGAGCAGTTCTTC. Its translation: CASSSTRLAGVGNEQFF.